Shown below are 30 T cell receptor beta chains from a single sample sequenced in a study of T cell responses to AZD1222 COVID-19 vaccine. Sequencing used immunoSEQ multiplex PCR; TCRdb keeps in-frame clones, though not all of them. This sample yields 70,000 to 85,000 clones, of which approximately 90% are seen a single time; over 2% belongs to the top ten. Sequenced material: peripheral blood, taken on day 0 of AZD1222 vaccination. All receptors come from an adult in good health.

The rearrangement links TRBV15 to TRBJ2-7; no clear D gene. The V gene's germline CDR1 is LNHNV and CDR2 YYDKDF (reference sequence). CDR3 length: 12 residues. V lost 0 bases to trimming and J lost 5 bases, with 5 bases between them. The CDR3 DNA sequence: TGTGCCACCAGCAGAGATCTAGACGAGCAGTACTTC. Translation gives CATSRDLDEQYF. The full variable domain, rest sourced from reference TRBV15 and TRBJ2-7, is DAMVIQNPRYQVTQFGKPVTLSCSQTLNHNVMYWYQQKSSQAPKLLFHYYDKDFNNEADTPDNFQSRRPNTSFCFLDIRSPGLGDTAMYLCATSRDLDEQYFGPGTRLTVT.

The J gene is TRBJ2-3, the V gene TRBV19; 7 bases are shared with TRBD2. Trimming took 1 base from V and 11 from J; bases not matched to a gene: 15. Germline-derived CDR1 and CDR2 are LNHDA and SQIVND (reference sequence). The CDR3 has 16 residues. CDR3 loop: CASSIGASGAAELQYF. The CDR3 DNA reads as TGTGCCAGTAGTATAGGTGCCAGCGGGGCAGCTGAACTGCAGTATTTT.

The chain has TRBV7-8 and TRBJ1-1; D is perhaps TRBD1 (5 bases). Germline loops: CDR1 SGHVS, CDR2 FQNEAQ. V was trimmed by 0 bases and J by 3 bases, leaving 8 bases between them. The CDR3 consists of 14 residues. CDR3 sequence reads: CASSLAGQYTEAFF. DNA of the CDR3: TGTGCCAGCAGCTTAGCGGGGCAGTACACTGAAGCTTTCTTT.

This rearrangement joins TRBV28 to TRBJ2-1; 8 nucleotides align to TRBD2. Germline-derived CDR1 and CDR2 are MDHEN and SYDVKM. V shed 7 bases and J 3 bases; nucleotides not matched to a gene: 5. This CDR3 comprises 14 residues. The CDR3 spells CASMSSGGYNEQFF. In DNA, the CDR3 is TGTGCCAGCATGTCAAGCGGGGGCTACAATGAGCAGTTCTTC.

J is TRBJ2-3 and V is TRBV29-1; D perhaps matches TRBD2 (6 bases). This CDR3 has 15 residues. Per germline, CDR1 SQVTM and CDR2 ANQGSEA. Between the trimmed V and J ends, which lost 0 bases and 1 base, there was a span of 11 bases. CDR3 loop: CSVEDWGGRTDTQYF. The CDR3 DNA is TGCAGCGTTGAAGATTGGGGAGGTCGCACAGATACGCAGTATTTT.

For the CDR3, the DNA is TGTGCCAGCAGTGACAGGGGCCGCAACACTGAAGCTTTCTTT. Protein sequence: CASSDRGRNTEAFF. This chain joins TRBV2 and TRBJ1-1; a weak D match, TRBD1 (6 bases). Trimming cost V 3 bases and J 2 bases, with 10 bases left between them. Germline CDR1 is SNHLY and CDR2 is FYNNEI. CDR3 length equals 14 residues.

This chain uses TRBV7-9 with TRBJ2-1, with 8 bases that match TRBD1. From germline, CDR1 is SEHNR and CDR2 FQNEAQ (reference sequence). This CDR3 has 14 residues. V dropped 1 base and J dropped 5; count of bases not matched to a gene: 1. Here the CDR3 DNA reads TGTGCCAGCAGCTTAGTACAGGGGGACAATGAGCAGTTCTTC. It specifies CASSLVQGDNEQFF.

The V call is TRBV6-1, the J call TRBJ2-1; TRBD2 matches at 7 bases. The CDR3 contains 14 residues. CDR1 is MNHNS, CDR2 SASEGT, per germline. The junction had 2 bases not matched to a gene; V was cut back by 0 bases and J by 6 bases. The CDR3 reads CASSEAGGSNEQFF. DNA for the CDR3: TGTGCCAGCAGTGAAGCTGGCGGGAGCAATGAGCAGTTCTTC.

V is TRBV7-9 and J is TRBJ1-2; D unresolved. The CDR3 loop spans 14 amino acids. Trimming stripped 1 base from V and 6 bases from J, with 12 bases between. The germline V gene has CDR1 SEHNR and CDR2 FQNEAQ (reference sequence). In nucleotides, the CDR3 is TGTGCCAGCAGCTTAGAAGTCGCGCTACATGGCTACACCTTC. This gives the protein CASSLEVALHGYTF. The complete variable domain, with remaining parts taken from reference TRBV7-9 and TRBJ1-2, reads DTGVSQNPRHKITKRGQNVTFRCDPISEHNRLYWYRQTLGQGPEFLTYFQNEAQLEKSRLLSDRFSAERPKGSFSTLEIQRTEQGDSAMYLCASSLEVALHGYTFGSGTRLTVV.

The count of this clone is one. The chain combines TRBV6-5 with TRBJ2-7; D possibly matches TRBD1 or TRBD2 (6 bases each). Germline values: CDR1 MNHEY, CDR2 SVGAGI. V was shortened by 8 bases and J by 4 bases, with 15 bases between the two germline ends. This CDR3 is built from 13 residues. CDR3 sequence (DNA): TGTGCCAGCGGACAGCGGGCTGGGTACGAGCAGTACTTC. Its translation: CASGQRAGYEQYF.

The chain joins TRBV5-5 to TRBJ1-1; D perhaps matches TRBD1 (6 bases). Germline V CDR1 and CDR2: SGHKS, YYEKEE (reference sequence). The CDR3 totals 14 residues. The V end was cut by 3 bases, the J end by 2 bases, with 11 bases between. CDR3 in amino acids: CASSSRTENTEAFF. The CDR3 nucleotides read TGTGCCAGCAGCTCGCGGACAGAAAACACTGAAGCTTTCTTT.

This clone was detected once. This chain uses TRBV2 with TRBJ2-7; D is perhaps TRBD1 (6 bases). CDR1 is SNHLY and CDR2 is FYNNEI in the germline V gene. This CDR3 is 14 amino acids long. V was pared by 10 bases and J by 2 bases, with 18 bases between. The CDR3 is CATYQGIGTYEQYF. For the CDR3, the DNA is TGTGCCACATACCAGGGGATAGGCACCTACGAGCAGTACTTC. Using reference TRBV2 and TRBJ2-7 for the parts outside the CDR3, the full variable domain is EPEVTQTPSHQVTQMGQEVILRCVPISNHLYFYWYRQILGQKVEFLVSFYNNEISEKSEIFDDQFSVERPDGSNFTLKIRSTKLEDSAMYFCATYQGIGTYEQYFGPGTRLTVT.

This clone has just one count. This chain's CDR3 is CASGSMGDEQFF. Written as DNA, the CDR3 is TGTGCCAGCGGATCGATGGGGGATGAGCAGTTCTTC. This chain connects TRBV3-1 (or the pseudogene TRBV3-2) to TRBJ2-1; TRBD1 or TRBD2 may be the D gene (5 bases each). Germline V lookup: CDR1 LGHDT, CDR2 YNNKEL (reference sequence). This CDR3 has 12 residues. The V gene lost 8 bases and the J gene lost 8 bases, with 13 bases spanning the gap.

V and J are TRBV5-1 and TRBJ1-2; no reliable D call. Germline V gene sequence: CDR1 SGHRS, CDR2 YFSETQ. This CDR3 spans 14 amino acids. V lost 1 base to trimming and J lost 6 bases, with 13 bases between them. The CDR3 protein is CASSLYSSSDGYTF. The CDR3 DNA sequence: TGCGCCAGCAGCTTGTATTCATCCTCCGATGGCTACACCTTC.

The chain joins TRBV30 to TRBJ2-1; TRBD1 aligns across 12 bases. This CDR3 has 17 residues. Germline assignment: CDR1 GTSNPN and CDR2 SVGIG (reference sequence). The J segment lost 7 bases and the V segment lost 2 bases, leaving 12 bases of the junction unmatched. The CDR3 loop is CAWSFETGTGGYNEQFF. CDR3 bases: TGTGCCTGGAGTTTTGAAACCGGGACAGGGGGCTATAATGAGCAGTTCTTC.

CDR3 region: CASSVGQLNSPLHF. The CDR3, as DNA: TGCGCCAGCAGTGTGGGACAGCTGAATTCACCCCTCCACTTT. The chain joins TRBV10-2 to TRBJ1-6; 7 bases map to TRBD1. V gave up 4 bases and J gave up 7 bases; unmatched junction bases: 4. The length of the CDR3 is 14 residues. Germline values: CDR1 WSHSY, CDR2 SAAADI.

This clone has just one count. V gene TRBV27 combines with J gene TRBJ2-1; TRBD2 is a possible D gene (5 bases). This CDR3 is 13 amino acids long. Germline CDR1 MNHEY, CDR2 SMNVEV (reference sequence). V shed 6 bases and J shed 4 bases, with 10 bases lying between them. For the CDR3, the DNA is TGTGCCAGCAGAGGACTGGATTACAATGAGCAGTTCTTC. It is translated as CASRGLDYNEQFF.

The chain uses TRBV2 and TRBJ2-1, with D possibly TRBD2 on 6 matching bases. V was clipped by 6 bases and J by 7 bases, with 19 bases between them. The CDR3 has 15 amino acids. The V gene's germline CDR1 is SNHLY and CDR2 FYNNEI. The CDR3 DNA reads TGTGCCAGCAGCCCGGAAGGAGGGAGTTTAAATGAGCAGTTCTTC. This gives the protein CASSPEGGSLNEQFF.

For the CDR3, the DNA is TGTGCCAGCAGTTTTCCAGGAAACCAGCCCCAGCATTTT. Its protein product is CASSFPGNQPQHF. V is TRBV6-4 and J is TRBJ1-5; D is ambiguous. The CDR3 runs 13 residues. Germline V gives CDR1 MRHNA, CDR2 SNTAGT. Trimming shortened V by 5 bases and J by 7 bases, and 12 bases separated the two germline ends.

V is TRBV7-9 and J is TRBJ2-2, with 10 positions matching TRBD1. This CDR3 region has 15 residues. V was pared by 6 bases and J by 4 bases, with 5 bases of the junction left unmatched. Per the germline V gene, CDR1 is SEHNR and CDR2 is FQNEAQ (reference sequence). The DNA of the CDR3 is TGTGCCAGCAGGCCGGGACAGGGGATCACCGGGGAGCTGTTTTTT. Protein sequence: CASRPGQGITGELFF.

The gene calls are TRBV15 and TRBJ1-1, with no clear D. Trimming took off 0 bases at V and 2 bases at J, with 7 bases between the two ends. The CDR3 is 14 residues long. The germline CDR1 and CDR2 sequences are LNHNV and YYDKDF (reference sequence). The CDR3 sequence: CATSRDLSNTEAFF. The CDR3 coding sequence is TGTGCCACCAGCAGAGATCTGAGTAACACTGAAGCTTTCTTT.

The chain joins TRBV2 to TRBJ1-2; D gene ambiguous. The V and J ends lost 6 bases and 0 bases respectively, with 17 bases between them. This CDR3 contains 16 residues. Germline loops: CDR1 SNHLY, CDR2 FYNNEI. The CDR3 DNA is TGTGCCAGCAGCCCTATGCCCAGGCCCACTAACTATGGCTACACCTTC. Translated, it gives CASSPMPRPTNYGYTF. Looking up the rest from reference TRBV2 and TRBJ1-2 gives the full variable domain: EPEVTQTPSHQVTQMGQEVILRCVPISNHLYFYWYRQILGQKVEFLVSFYNNEISEKSEIFDDQFSVERPDGSNFTLKIRSTKLEDSAMYFCASSPMPRPTNYGYTFGSGTRLTVV.

The V and J genes are TRBV9 and TRBJ2-1; 7 bases fit TRBD2. V lost 1 base to trimming and J lost 2 bases; unmatched junction nucleotides: 3. The V gene's germline CDR1 is SGDLS and CDR2 YYNGEE. This CDR3 is built from 15 residues. CDR3 in DNA: TGTGCCAGCAGCGTATCGGGAGGTCCCTACAATGAGCAGTTCTTC. Translating gives CASSVSGGPYNEQFF. Drawing the rest from reference TRBV9 and TRBJ2-1, the complete variable domain is DSGVTQTPKHLITATGQRVTLRCSPRSGDLSVYWYQQSLDQGLQFLIQYYNGEERAKGNILERFSAQQFPDLHSELNLSSLELGDSALYFCASSVSGGPYNEQFFGPGTRLTVL.

J is TRBJ1-3 and V is TRBV4-1; 7 bases agree with TRBD1. This CDR3 contains 17 residues. J was trimmed by 4 bases and V by 0 bases; bases with no gene match: 9. Germline V CDR1 and CDR2: MGHRA, YSYEKL. The CDR3 coding sequence is TGCGCCAGCAGCCAAGAGTCGACAGGGAAACTCGGAAACACCATATATTTT. It translates to CASSQESTGKLGNTIYF.

V and J are TRBV19 and TRBJ2-5; 11 positions agree with TRBD2. The length of the CDR3 is 17 residues. Germline V gene data show CDR1 as LNHDA and CDR2 as SQIVND (reference sequence). J was trimmed by 1 base and V by 3 bases; bases with no gene match: 7. Here the CDR3 reads CASSIATSGIGQETQYF. For the CDR3, the DNA is TGTGCCAGTAGTATCGCGACTAGCGGGATTGGCCAAGAGACCCAGTACTTC.

The chain couples TRBV4-3 to TRBJ1-5, with D unresolved. The CDR3 has 13 amino acids. The V and J ends lost 5 bases and 1 base respectively, with 6 bases between them. The V gene's germline CDR1 is LGHNA and CDR2 YSLEER. The DNA for the CDR3 is TGCGCCAGCAGCATTCACAGCAATCAGCCCCAGCATTTT. It yields the protein CASSIHSNQPQHF.

The gene calls are TRBV29-1 and TRBJ1-2; D unclear. This CDR3 comprises 10 residues. Germline CDR1 and CDR2: SQVTM and ANQGSEA. The V gene lost 5 bases and the J gene lost 6 bases, with 7 bases spanning the gap. This CDR3 is CSVSAHGYTF. For the CDR3, the DNA is TGCAGCGTTTCAGCCCATGGCTACACCTTC.

The chain employs TRBV7-9 and TRBJ1-6; D gene unclear. The CDR3 covers 14 residues. The germline V gene encodes CDR1 SEHNR and CDR2 FQNEAQ (reference sequence). With 8 bases removed from V and 8 bases from J, the gap between germline ends came to 16 bases. The CDR3 DNA follows: TGTGCCAGCCGCCGACCTCAGACCTATTCACCCCTCCACTTT. This gives the protein CASRRPQTYSPLHF. The full variable domain, in which reference TRBV7-9 and TRBJ1-6 provide the parts outside the CDR3, is DTGVSQNPRHKITKRGQNVTFRCDPISEHNRLYWYRQTLGQGPEFLTYFQNEAQLEKSRLLSDRFSAERPKGSFSTLEIQRTEQGDSAMYLCASRRPQTYSPLHFGNGTRLTVT.

The chain joins TRBV7-3 to TRBJ2-1; 7 nucleotides agree with TRBD1. Germline trimming cut 3 bases from V and 8 bases from J; bases unmatched to any gene: 10. In germline, CDR1 is SGHTA, CDR2 FQGTGA. There are 15 residues in the CDR3. The CDR3 DNA reads TGTGCCAGCAGCTTGAATCCGGGACAGTTACATGAGCAGTTCTTC. It specifies CASSLNPGQLHEQFF.

The chain links TRBV7-9 to TRBJ2-7, with D maybe TRBD2 (5 bases). Trimming removed 3 bases at V and 2 bases at J, with 11 bases between. Germline CDR1 is SEHNR and CDR2 is FQNEAQ (reference sequence). This CDR3 has 14 amino acids. This CDR3 is CASSLHGVAYEQYF. In DNA form, the CDR3 reads TGTGCCAGCAGCTTGCACGGGGTAGCCTACGAGCAGTACTTC.